One T cell receptor (beta chain) is described in this entry. Participants spanned ages 18 to 89 years and resided in 20 to 30 US areas. Per the original data handling: Using reference gene primer amplification, nucleated cell counts were estimated. The assay was immunoSEQ multiplex PCR, and TCRdb's table has in-frame clones only and misses some. D and trimming come from the DNA, and the V and J calls and clone size come from that table. This table holds around 450,000 clones, about 90% found once. The data stem from a study of blood T cell repertoires in COVID-19. Study overall: COVID-19 samples from acute and convalescent phases originated in the United States, Italy and Spain.

The length of the CDR3 is 14 residues. Germline CDR1 is MNHEY and CDR2 is SMNVEV (reference sequence). V shed 10 bases and J 2 bases; nucleotides not matched to a gene: 3. The chain recombines TRBV27 with TRBJ2-1, with 12 bases lining up with TRBD2. Specimen: PBMCs or T cells enriched from blood (not recorded which). The TCR sequence derives from a woman between 18 and 30 years old with acute COVID-19. CDR3: CATRTSGTYNEQFF. The DNA for the CDR3 is TGTGCCACGAGGACTAGCGGGACCTACAATGAGCAGTTCTTC.